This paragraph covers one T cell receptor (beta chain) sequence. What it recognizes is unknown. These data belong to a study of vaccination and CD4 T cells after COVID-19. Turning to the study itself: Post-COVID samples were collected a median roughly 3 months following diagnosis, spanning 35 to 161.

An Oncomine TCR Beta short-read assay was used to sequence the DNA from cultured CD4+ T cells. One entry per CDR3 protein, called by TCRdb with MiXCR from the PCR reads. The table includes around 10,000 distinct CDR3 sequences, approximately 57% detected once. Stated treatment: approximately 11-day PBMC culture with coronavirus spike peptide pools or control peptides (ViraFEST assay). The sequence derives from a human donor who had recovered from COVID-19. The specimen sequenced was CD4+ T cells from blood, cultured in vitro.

In nucleotides, the CDR3 is TGTGCCACCAGGGGCCCTACACAGCTAGGGACTAGCGAAGTACAGGAACAAGAGACCCAGTACTTC. Amino acid sequence: CATRGPTQLGTSEVQEQETQYF. The V gene is TRBV2, the J gene TRBJ2-5; 10 bases fit TRBD2. Germline CDR1 and CDR2: SNHLY and FYNNEI. The CDR3 is 22 amino acids. The trim removed 10 bases at V and 2 bases at J, leaving 31 bases unmatched.